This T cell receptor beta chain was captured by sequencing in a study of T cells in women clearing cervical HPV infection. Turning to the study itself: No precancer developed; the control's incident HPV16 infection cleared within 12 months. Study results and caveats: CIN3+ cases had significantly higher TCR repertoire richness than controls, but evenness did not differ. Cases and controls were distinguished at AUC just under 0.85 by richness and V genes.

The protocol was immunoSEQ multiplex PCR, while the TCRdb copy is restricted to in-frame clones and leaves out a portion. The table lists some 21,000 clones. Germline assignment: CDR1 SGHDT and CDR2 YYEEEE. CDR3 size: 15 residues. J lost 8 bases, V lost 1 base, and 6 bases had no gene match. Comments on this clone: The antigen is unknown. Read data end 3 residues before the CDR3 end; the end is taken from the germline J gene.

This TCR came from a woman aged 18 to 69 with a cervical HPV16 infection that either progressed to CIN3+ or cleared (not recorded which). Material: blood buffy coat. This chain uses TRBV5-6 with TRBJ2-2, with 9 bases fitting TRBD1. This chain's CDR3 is CASSLNRGLSGELFF. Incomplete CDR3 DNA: TGTGCCAGCAGCTTGAACAGGGGGCTGTCAGGGGAG.